Sequencing of this TCR beta chain was carried out in a study of T cells in localized non-small cell lung cancer. The CDR3 loop spans 18 amino acids. J was trimmed by 0 bases and V by 4 bases; bases with no gene match: 13. Germline-derived CDR1 and CDR2 are MNHNS and SASEGT. Produced via immunoSEQ multiplex PCR; TCRdb's table is partial and in-frame only. The profile shows tens of thousands of clones, 65% to 90% of them singletons. Study-level findings and limits: Adjacent lung tissue had a median approximately 57 of the top 100 clones found in the tumor. Sequencing covered just one tumor region, so heterogeneity cannot be ruled out. Those with higher blood T cell density had longer overall survival.

Concerning this clone itself: Its specificity is not known.

This material consisted of PBMCs, taken before any cancer treatment. The TCR was taken from a man aged 40-75 years with stage II lung adenocarcinoma. The chain is built from TRBV6-1 and TRBJ1-2; 8 bases match TRBD1. CDR3 in amino acids: CASSGLRTGRAPNYGYTF. CDR3 nucleotides: TGTGCCAGCAGTGGCCTCCGGACAGGGAGGGCCCCTAACTATGGCTACACCTTC.